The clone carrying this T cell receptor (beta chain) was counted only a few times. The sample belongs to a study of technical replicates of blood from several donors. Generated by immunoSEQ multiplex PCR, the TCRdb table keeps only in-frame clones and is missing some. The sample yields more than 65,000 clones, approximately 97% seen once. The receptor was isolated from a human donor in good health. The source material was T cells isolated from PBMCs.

The CDR3 coding sequence is TGTGCCAGCAGAACTAGCGGACTCTACGAGCAGTACTTC. Translated, it gives CASRTSGLYEQYF. The chain is built from TRBV7-2 and TRBJ2-7; 8 nucleotides agree with TRBD2. The CDR3 length is 13 residues. Germline loops: CDR1 SGHTA, CDR2 FQGNSA. J gave up 3 bases and V 6 bases, and 4 bases lay outside the gene matches.